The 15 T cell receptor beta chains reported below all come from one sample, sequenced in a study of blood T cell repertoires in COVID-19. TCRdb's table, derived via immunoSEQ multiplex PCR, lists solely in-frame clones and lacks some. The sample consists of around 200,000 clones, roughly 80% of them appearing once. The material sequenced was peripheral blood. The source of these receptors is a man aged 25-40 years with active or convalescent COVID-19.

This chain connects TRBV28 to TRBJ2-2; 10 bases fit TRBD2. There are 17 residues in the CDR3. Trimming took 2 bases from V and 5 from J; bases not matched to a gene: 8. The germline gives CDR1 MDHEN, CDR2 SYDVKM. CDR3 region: CASSLTFSGGLTGELFF. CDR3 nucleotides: TGTGCCAGCAGTTTAACCTTTAGCGGGGGGCTAACCGGGGAGCTGTTTTTT.

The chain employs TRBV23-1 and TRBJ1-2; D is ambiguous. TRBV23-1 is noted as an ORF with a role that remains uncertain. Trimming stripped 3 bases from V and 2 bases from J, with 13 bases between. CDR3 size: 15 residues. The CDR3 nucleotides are TGCGCCAGCAGTCAGCTAAAGGGCGGGAACTATGGCTACACCTTC. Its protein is CASSQLKGGNYGYTF.

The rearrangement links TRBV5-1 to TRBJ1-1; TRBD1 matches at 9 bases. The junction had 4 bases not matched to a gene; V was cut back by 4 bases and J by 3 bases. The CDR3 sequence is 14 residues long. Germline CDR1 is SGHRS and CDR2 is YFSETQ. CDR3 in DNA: TGCGCCAGCAGCGTGCGGACAGGGGACACTGAAGCTTTCTTT. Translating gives CASSVRTGDTEAFF.

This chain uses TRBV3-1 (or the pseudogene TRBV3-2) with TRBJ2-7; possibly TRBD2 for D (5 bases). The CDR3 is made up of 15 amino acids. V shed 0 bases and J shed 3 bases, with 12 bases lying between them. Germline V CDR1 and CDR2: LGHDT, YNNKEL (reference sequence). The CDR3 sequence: CASSQDPLAGYEQYF. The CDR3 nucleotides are TGTGCCAGCAGCCAAGATCCTCTTGCGGGCTACGAGCAGTACTTC.

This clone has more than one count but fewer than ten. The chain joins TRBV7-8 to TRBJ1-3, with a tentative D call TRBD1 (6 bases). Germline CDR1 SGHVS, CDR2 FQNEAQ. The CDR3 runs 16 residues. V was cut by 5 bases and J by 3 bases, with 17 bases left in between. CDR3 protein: CASSPPGRGFGNTIYF. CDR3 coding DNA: TGTGCCAGCAGCCCTCCCGGCAGGGGCTTTGGAAACACCATATATTTT. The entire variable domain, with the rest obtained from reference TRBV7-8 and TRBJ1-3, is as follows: GAGVSQSPRYKVAKRGQDVALRCDPISGHVSLFWYQQALGQGPEFLTYFQNEAQLDKSGLPSDRFFAERPEGSVSTLKIQRTQQEDSAVYLCASSPPGRGFGNTIYFGEGSWLTVV.

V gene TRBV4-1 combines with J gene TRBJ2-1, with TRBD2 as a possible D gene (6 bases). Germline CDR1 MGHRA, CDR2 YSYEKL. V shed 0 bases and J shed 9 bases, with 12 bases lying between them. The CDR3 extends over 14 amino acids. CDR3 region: CASSQDPGAIEQFF. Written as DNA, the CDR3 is TGCGCCAGCAGCCAAGACCCGGGAGCGATTGAGCAGTTCTTC.

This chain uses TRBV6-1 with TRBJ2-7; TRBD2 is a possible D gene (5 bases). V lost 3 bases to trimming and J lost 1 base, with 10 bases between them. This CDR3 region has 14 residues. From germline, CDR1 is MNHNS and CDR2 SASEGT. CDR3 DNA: TGTGCCAGCAGTGAGGTAGCGAGATCCTACGAGCAGTACTTC. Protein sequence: CASSEVARSYEQYF.

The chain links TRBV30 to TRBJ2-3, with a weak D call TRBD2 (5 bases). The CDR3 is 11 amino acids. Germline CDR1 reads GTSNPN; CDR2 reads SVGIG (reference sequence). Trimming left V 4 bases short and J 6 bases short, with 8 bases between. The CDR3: CAWTGGDTQYF. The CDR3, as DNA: TGTGCCTGGACGGGCGGGGATACGCAGTATTTT. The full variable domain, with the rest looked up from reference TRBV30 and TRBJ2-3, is SQTIHQWPATLVQPVGSPLSLECTVEGTSNPNLYWYRQAAGRGLQLLFYSVGIGQISSEVPQNLSASRPQDRQFILSSKKLLLSDSGFYLCAWTGGDTQYFGPGTRLTVL.

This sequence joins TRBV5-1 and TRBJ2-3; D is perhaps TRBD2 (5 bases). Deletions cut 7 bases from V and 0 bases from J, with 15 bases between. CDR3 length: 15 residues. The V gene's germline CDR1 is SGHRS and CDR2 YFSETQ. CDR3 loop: CASAPGEGSTDTQYF. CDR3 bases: TGCGCCAGCGCGCCGGGTGAGGGCAGCACAGATACGCAGTATTTT.

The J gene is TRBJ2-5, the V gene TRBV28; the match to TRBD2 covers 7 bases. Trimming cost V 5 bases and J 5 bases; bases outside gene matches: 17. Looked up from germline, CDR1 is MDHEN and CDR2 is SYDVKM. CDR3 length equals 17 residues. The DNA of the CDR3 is TGTGCCAGCAGTCCACCTAGCGGCCCGCAACCCGGGGAGACCCAGTACTTC. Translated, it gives CASSPPSGPQPGETQYF.

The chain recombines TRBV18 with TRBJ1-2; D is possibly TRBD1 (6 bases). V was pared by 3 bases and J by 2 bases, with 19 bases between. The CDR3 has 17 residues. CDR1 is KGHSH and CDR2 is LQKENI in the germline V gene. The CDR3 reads CASSPTSVGGLNYGYTF. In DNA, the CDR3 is TGTGCCAGCTCACCTACCAGCGTCGGGGGGCTAAACTATGGCTACACCTTC.

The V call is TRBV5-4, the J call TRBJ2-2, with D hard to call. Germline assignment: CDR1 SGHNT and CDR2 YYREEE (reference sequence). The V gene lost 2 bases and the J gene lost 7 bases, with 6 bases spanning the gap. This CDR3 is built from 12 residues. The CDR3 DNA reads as TGTGCCAGCAGCTTTCCCGGCGGGGAGCTGTTTTTT. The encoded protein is CASSFPGGELFF.

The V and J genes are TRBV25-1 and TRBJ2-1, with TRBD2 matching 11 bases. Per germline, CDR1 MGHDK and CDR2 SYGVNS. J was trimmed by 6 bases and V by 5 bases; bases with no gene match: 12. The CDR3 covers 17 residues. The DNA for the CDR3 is TGTGCCAGCAGTTTTCAACTAGCGGGGGCCCCTACCAATGAGCAGTTCTTC. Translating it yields CASSFQLAGAPTNEQFF.

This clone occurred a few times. CDR3 coding DNA: TGTGCCAGCAGTTACTCTCAGGGGCCACGGTCACCCCTCCACTTT. Residues: CASSYSQGPRSPLHF. J is TRBJ1-6 and V is TRBV6-5, with a possible D match to TRBD1 (6 bases). This CDR3 has 15 residues. With 0 bases removed from V and 10 bases from J, the gap between germline ends came to 13 bases. CDR1 MNHEY and CDR2 SVGAGI come from the germline V gene.

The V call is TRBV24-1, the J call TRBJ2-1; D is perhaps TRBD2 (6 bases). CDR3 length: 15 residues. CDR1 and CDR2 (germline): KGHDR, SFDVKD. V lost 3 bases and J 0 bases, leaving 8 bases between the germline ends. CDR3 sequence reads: CATSDAGSSYNEQFF. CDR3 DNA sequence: TGTGCCACCAGTGATGCGGGGAGCTCCTACAATGAGCAGTTCTTC.